This T cell receptor beta chain was observed in a study of blood T cell repertoires in COVID-19 (dated by TCRdb to about 2020). General notes on the study: Collaborator samples came from the United States, Italy and Spain and covered acute and convalescent phases of COVID-19. The prospective study material was composed of cDNA or gDNA derived from T cells, B-cell-depleted T cells, or PBMCs. The dataset comprised deeply sampled blood TCRbeta repertoires from subjects exposed to, actively infected with, or recovered from COVID-19. Where available, HLA class I and class II types were obtained from metadata supplied by the sample provider rather than from assay-based typing. The repertoires were released in a freely available public database intended as a resource for research on the immune response to SARS-CoV-2. A de-identified subject ID, COVID-19 status, age in years and sex were almost always included in the sample metadata. Samples came from the ongoing ImmuneRACE study (first 160 participants) plus 1,254 subjects from 6 global collaborators.

The collaborating institutions used their own protocols to collect whole blood in K2EDTA tubes. For TCRbeta analysis, collaborator samples were shipped as frozen whole blood, as isolated PBMCs, or as DNA extracted from either sample type. Comment on this clone: This clone's antigen is unknown. No quality values exist for individual bases; no much larger clone is one base distant.

General findings and caveats noted by the study authors: How much clinical and demographic metadata was included differed by source and by participant, and the metadata was provided uncurated.

TCRbeta CDR3 regions were amplified from genomic DNA by means of the immunoSEQ Assay, a bias-controlled multiplex PCR. From the authors' description of their analysis: The number of nucleated cells in each sample was estimated from the amplification of reference gene primers within the assay. To quantify the absolute abundance of each unique TCRbeta CDR3 rearrangement, sequence reads were collapsed and filtered. For each sample, productive Simpson clonality was calculated as the square root of Simpson's diversity index over productive rearrangements. TCRdb took this table from immuneACCESS and kept in-frame rearrangements with V and J called. Such tables lack part of the clones; where checked against another copy, unresolved V genes explain under half of the gap, and the rest is unexplained. Clone size and the V and J calls come from that table; the DNA yielded D and trimming. Present in this sample are roughly 250,000 clones, approximately 90% of which were seen just once. 3.7% of the sample is taken by the ten largest.

The germline V gene encodes CDR1 MGHRA and CDR2 YSYEKL. Including cysteine and phenylalanine, the CDR3 has 18 amino acids. The entry retains the CDR3 DNA only, 54 bases that are in frame from base 1. Cut back by 1 base and 0 bases, the V and J ends lie 16 bases apart. The sample taken for sequencing was peripheral blood. The clonotype originates from a woman in her forties with acute or convalescent COVID-19. Recombination connected TRBV4-1 to TRBJ2-1; the best D guess is TRBD1, with 5 bases matching. The CDR3 protein sequence reads: CASSQARLGASSYNEQFF. The bases read TGCGCCAGCAGCCAAGCCCGGTTAGGGGCGAGCTCCTACAATGAGCAGTTCTTC.